These 28 T cell receptor beta chains originate from one sample sequenced in a study of blood T cells in healthy people across ages. Using a J-beta primer mix together with a sample-barcoded 5' primer, a second PCR was run for about 7 to 12 cycles. TCRdb recomputed calls from the 5' RACE reads with MiXCR, one row per CDR3 protein. Of around 670,000 distinct CDR3 sequences listed, about 30% are singletons. Sequencing was performed on blood. Receptors were obtained from a woman older than 75 in good health.

The table lists this clonotype with a few counts. A much more abundant neighbour one base away suggests this may be a read error. The chain employs TRBV29-1 and TRBJ2-5, with D perhaps TRBD1 or TRBD2 (6 bases each). Judging by the DNA end, TRBJ2-7 fits better; the J call may be wrong. The CDR3 loop spans 13 amino acids. The V gene's germline CDR1 is SQVTM and CDR2 ANQGSEA. The CDR3 nucleotides are TGCGGCGTTGGGGGACGGGGGCTATACGAGCAGTACTTC. Translating it yields CGVGGRGLYEQYF.

Details on this clonotype: This clone may be a read error of a much larger clone one base away. The chain is built from TRBV7-2 and TRBJ2-5, with 8 bases lining up with TRBD1. The J call may be wrong; the DNA end is better matched by TRBJ2-7. CDR1 and CDR2 (germline): SGHTA, FQGNSA. This CDR3 region has 15 residues. The CDR3 sequence: CASRRNRGEFYEQYF. In DNA form, the CDR3 reads TGTGCCAGCAGGCGGAACAGGGGGGAGTTCTACGAGCAGTACTTC.

This clonotype was recorded many times. The V call is TRBV29-1, the J call TRBJ2-5, with D unclear. V was trimmed by 5 bases and J by 4 bases, leaving 5 bases between them. The length of the CDR3 is 10 residues. Germline lookup yields CDR1 SQVTM and CDR2 ANQGSEA. CDR3 protein: CSVRTETQYF. CDR3 DNA: TGCAGCGTTCGTACAGAGACCCAGTACTTC.

With respect to this clonotype: A much more abundant neighbour one base away suggests this may be a read error. This chain connects TRBV10-3 to TRBJ2-1; D not certain. The germline CDR1 and CDR2 sequences are ENHRY and SYGVKD. The CDR3 contains 13 residues. The V and J ends lost 6 bases and 7 bases respectively, with 13 bases between them. The CDR3 loop reads CAIRGLLLNEQFF. DNA for the CDR3: TGTGCCATCAGGGGTCTTCTCCTAAATGAGCAGTTCTTC.

This clonotype has a count of ten or more. A single base separates this from a much larger clone, so it may be a read error. V and J are TRBV7-2 and TRBJ2-5; TRBD1 or TRBD2 may be the D gene (6 bases each). The CDR3 sequence is 15 residues long. The germline V gene encodes CDR1 SGHTA and CDR2 FQGNSA. V was pared by 5 bases and J by 11 bases, with 24 bases between. CDR3: CASSPRRGSNNEQYF. DNA of the CDR3: TGTGCCAGCAGCCCACGGAGGGGGAGCAACAATGAGCAGTACTTC.

This clonotype has ten or more counts. The chain links TRBV2 to TRBJ2-3; possible D gene TRBD1, 6 bases. Trimming shortened V by 6 bases and J by 3 bases, and 10 bases separated the two germline ends. CDR3 length: 13 residues. CDR1 and CDR2 from the germline V gene are SNHLY and FYNNEI. DNA of the CDR3: TGTGCCAGCAGAGTAGGGGGAACAGATACGCAGTATTTT. Protein sequence: CASRVGGTDTQYF. Using reference TRBV2 and TRBJ2-3 for the parts outside the CDR3, the full variable domain is EPEVTQTPSHQVTQMGQEVILRCVPISNHLYFYWYRQILGQKVEFLVSFYNNEISEKSEIFDDQFSVERPDGSNFTLKIRSTKLEDSAMYFCASRVGGTDTQYFGPGTRLTVL.

The chain carries TRBV5-1 and TRBJ1-2; D is ambiguous. The CDR3 spans 13 residues. V was trimmed by 4 bases and J by 8 bases, leaving 15 bases between them. Germline assignment: CDR1 SGHRS and CDR2 YFSETQ. The CDR3 bases are TGCGCCAGCAGCCCAGCTGCGGGGAACGGCTACACCTTC. Amino acid sequence: CASSPAAGNGYTF.

On this clonotype: A clone one base away is much larger, so this may be a read error. J is TRBJ2-5 and V is TRBV24-1, with D unresolved. Germline V gene lookup returns CDR1 KGHDR and CDR2 SFDVKD. CDR3 length: 13 residues. V gave up 0 bases and J gave up 11 bases, with 12 bases separating them. CDR3 coding DNA: TGTGCCACCAGTGATTTGCAAGCCAATGAGCAGTACTTC. This encodes CATSDLQANEQYF.

This clonotype was seen many times. CDR3 protein: CASSSDGKSSYEQYF. The CDR3 DNA reads as TGTGCCAGCAGCTCCGACGGCAAAAGCTCCTACGAGCAGTACTTC. The genes are TRBV7-3 and TRBJ2-7; D remains unclear. CDR3 size: 15 residues. Germline assignment: CDR1 SGHTA and CDR2 FQGTGA. V lost 4 bases, J lost 0 bases, and 13 bases lay in between.

This clonotype was recorded once. The chain links TRBV2 to TRBJ1-5, with D uncertain. Germline V CDR1 and CDR2: SNHLY, FYNNEI. Trimming removed 4 bases from V and 0 bases from J, with 10 bases in between. The CDR3 spans 15 residues. The CDR3 nucleotides are TGTGCCAGCAGTGTATCCCGGGATAGCAATCAGCCCCAGCATTTT. It translates to CASSVSRDSNQPQHF.

The table lists this clonotype with many counts. The chain is built from TRBV4-1 and TRBJ2-7; D is perhaps TRBD2 (5 bases). The CDR3 has 15 residues. Trimming cost V 0 bases and J 2 bases, with 11 bases left between them. In germline, CDR1 is MGHRA, CDR2 YSYEKL. The CDR3 sequence: CASSQDVRGPYEQYF. The CDR3 DNA follows: TGCGCCAGCAGCCAAGATGTCCGCGGGCCCTACGAGCAGTACTTC.

This chain joins TRBV5-1 and TRBJ1-1; 9 nucleotides align to TRBD1. J lost 4 bases, V lost 4 bases, and 8 bases had no gene match. The CDR3 has 15 residues. Per germline, CDR1 SGHRS and CDR2 YFSETQ. The CDR3 sequence: CASSLETGGGTEAFF. The DNA of the CDR3 is TGCGCCAGCAGCCTAGAGACAGGGGGAGGCACTGAAGCTTTCTTT.

V and J are TRBV10-3 and TRBJ2-5; TRBD1 is a possible D gene (6 bases). The CDR3 length is 13 residues. Germline V gives CDR1 ENHRY, CDR2 SYGVKD. Trimming took 6 bases from V and 11 from J, leaving 19 bases between them. For the CDR3, the DNA is TGTGCCATCAGCGACCTCCGGGACACGGAGCAGTACTTC. Translation: CAISDLRDTEQYF.

The chain carries TRBV5-1 and TRBJ1-5, with D possibly being TRBD1 (6 bases). V lost 1 base and J 3 bases, leaving 14 bases between the germline ends. The CDR3 spans 16 residues. Germline CDR1 and CDR2: SGHRS and YFSETQ. In DNA, the CDR3 is TGCGCCAGCAGCTTGCAGGGGACCGTGCCCAATCAGCCCCAGCATTTT. Its translation is CASSLQGTVPNQPQHF.

Many counts were recorded for this clonotype. This CDR3 reads CAWSVSTGNTIYF. The CDR3 bases are TGTGCCTGGAGTGTATCTACTGGAAACACCATATATTTT. The chain uses TRBV30 and TRBJ1-3; D call uncertain. Germline loops: CDR1 GTSNPN, CDR2 SVGIG (reference sequence). V lost 0 bases, J lost 2 bases, and 5 bases lay in between. This CDR3 comprises 13 residues.

This clonotype was seen repeatedly, ten times or more. J is TRBJ1-6 and V is TRBV5-1; D is possibly TRBD1 (6 bases). Germline CDR1 reads SGHRS; CDR2 reads YFSETQ. The CDR3 length is 17 residues. Between the trimmed V and J ends, which lost 2 bases and 6 bases, there was a span of 18 bases. The CDR3 DNA is TGCGCCAGCAGCTTCCCTTCCGACAGGAACATTAATTCACCCCTCCACTTT. Residues: CASSFPSDRNINSPLHF.

The rearrangement links TRBV7-6 to TRBJ2-1; TRBD1 aligns across 7 bases. Germline V lookup: CDR1 SGHVS, CDR2 FNYEAQ. The trim removed 3 bases at V and 8 bases at J, leaving 7 bases unmatched. The CDR3 is 14 residues long. In DNA form, the CDR3 reads TGTGCCAGCAGCTTCCTGACAGGGAAGCATGAGCAGTTCTTC. Protein: CASSFLTGKHEQFF. The whole variable domain, remainder taken from reference TRBV7-6 and TRBJ2-1, is GAGVSQSPRYKVTKRGQDVALRCDPISGHVSLYWYRQALGQGPEFLTYFNYEAQQDKSGLPNDRFSAERPEGSISTLTIQRTEQRDSAMYRCASSFLTGKHEQFFGPGTRLTVL.

The J gene is TRBJ2-5, the V gene TRBV5-8, with TRBD2 identical over 10 bases. CDR3 length equals 16 residues. The junction had 8 bases not matched to a gene; V was cut back by 1 base and J by 5 bases. Germline CDR1 reads SGHTS; CDR2 reads YDEGEE. The chain's CDR3 is CASSLIAGGRPETQYF. The CDR3 DNA reads as TGTGCCAGCAGCTTGATAGCGGGGGGACGCCCGGAGACCCAGTACTTC.

This clonotype was observed many times. The chain carries TRBV2 and TRBJ2-6, with D perhaps matching TRBD2 (7 bases). CDR3 size: 15 residues. CDR1 and CDR2 (germline): SNHLY, FYNNEI. V was pared by 8 bases and J by 4 bases, with 15 bases between. CDR3: CASHRGGSGANVLTF. The CDR3 DNA reads TGTGCCAGCCATAGGGGGGGCTCCGGGGCCAACGTCCTGACTTTC.

This clonotype was observed at least ten times. Here the CDR3 DNA reads TGCAGTGCTGGCCAAGACACCCTTGGGCTAGCCAAAAACATTCAGTACTTC. It codes for CSAGQDTLGLAKNIQYF. The rearrangement uses TRBV20-1 and TRBJ2-4, with unresolved D. The CDR3 contains 17 residues. CDR1 and CDR2 from the germline V gene are DFQATT and SNEGSKA (reference sequence). V lost 5 bases and J 0 bases, leaving 20 bases between the germline ends.

This clonotype has only one observation. The chain has TRBV7-2 and TRBJ2-1, with TRBD2 identical over 7 bases. J gave up 0 bases and V 5 bases, and 7 bases lay outside the gene matches. Germline CDR1 and CDR2: SGHTA and FQGNSA. This CDR3 is built from 16 residues. For the CDR3, the DNA is TGTGCCAGCAGCCCGCGGACTAGGAGCTCCTACAATGAGCAGTTCTTC. Translating it yields CASSPRTRSSYNEQFF.

This clonotype was seen ten or more times. This rearrangement joins TRBV30 to TRBJ2-6; D possibly corresponds to TRBD2 (6 bases). Per germline, CDR1 GTSNPN and CDR2 SVGIG (reference sequence). V was shortened by 4 bases and J by 2 bases, with 12 bases between the two germline ends. This CDR3 has 15 amino acids. The DNA of the CDR3 is TGTGCCTGGAAATTGAGGGAGGCTGGGGCCAACGTCCTGACTTTC. It specifies CAWKLREAGANVLTF.

This clonotype showed up many times. J is TRBJ1-1 and V is TRBV27; D is perhaps TRBD1 (5 bases). Trimming shortened V by 8 bases and J by 2 bases, and 18 bases separated the two germline ends. CDR3 length equals 15 residues. In germline, CDR1 is MNHEY, CDR2 SMNVEV (reference sequence). In DNA, the CDR3 is TGTGCCAGCGGACCCTGGGCAGGGAGCAACACTGAAGCTTTCTTT. Its protein is CASGPWAGSNTEAFF.

As regards this clonotype: One junction end does not reproduce the germline sequence, and a read error may be involved. The chain carries TRBV6-5 and TRBJ1-6; 8 nucleotides agree with TRBD1. There are 19 residues in the CDR3. The germline V gene has CDR1 MNHEY and CDR2 SVGAGI. The CDR3 DNA is TGTGCCAGCAGCTACTCCCGATCAGGGGGCAGCTCCTATAATTCACCCCTCCACTTT. Encoded protein: CASSYSRSGGSSYNSPLHF.

Ten or more counts support this clonotype. This rearrangement joins TRBV7-3 to TRBJ2-7, with D possibly being TRBD1 or TRBD2 (6 bases each). The CDR3 covers 14 residues. Trimming shortened V by 1 base and J by 3 bases, and 10 bases separated the two germline ends. Germline V gene data show CDR1 as SGHTA and CDR2 as FQGTGA. CDR3 loop: CASSLRGAYYEQYF. As DNA, the CDR3 is TGTGCCAGCAGCTTAAGGGGGGCCTACTACGAGCAGTACTTC.

V and J are TRBV3-1 and TRBJ1-6; 9 bases match TRBD1. V was pared by 4 bases and J by 7 bases, with 5 bases of the junction left unmatched. Per germline, CDR1 LGHDT and CDR2 YNNKEL (reference sequence). This CDR3 contains 15 residues. The CDR3 bases are TGTGCCAGCAGCCGACTGACAGGGGGGAATTCACCCCTCCACTTT. As protein: CASSRLTGGNSPLHF.

The sample holds many counts of this clonotype. This chain connects TRBV28 to TRBJ2-7; 10 positions agree with TRBD1. This CDR3 is built from 16 residues. Looked up from germline, CDR1 is MDHEN and CDR2 is SYDVKM. Losses at the gene ends were 4 bases for V and 7 bases for J; bases not matched to a gene: 13. CDR3 loop: CASSSSAGTGVGEQYF. CDR3 sequence (DNA): TGTGCCAGCAGTTCCTCTGCCGGGACAGGGGTTGGGGAGCAGTACTTC. The full variable domain, its missing parts supplied by reference TRBV28 and TRBJ2-7, is DVKVTQSSRYLVKRTGEKVFLECVQDMDHENMFWYRQDPGLGLRLIYFSYDVKMKEKGDIPEGYSVSREKKERFSLILESASTNQTSMYLCASSSSAGTGVGEQYFGPGTRLTVT.

The genes are TRBV5-1 and TRBJ1-1; the D gene is possibly TRBD1 (5 bases). Germline V lookup: CDR1 SGHRS, CDR2 YFSETQ. The CDR3 runs 12 residues. Trimming removed 1 base at V and 9 bases at J, with 10 bases between. CDR3 sequence reads: CASSLSGPQAFF. As DNA, the CDR3 is TGCGCCAGCAGCTTGTCGGGGCCTCAAGCTTTCTTT. Supplemented by reference TRBV5-1 and TRBJ1-1, the full variable domain reads KAGVTQTPRYLIKTRGQQVTLSCSPISGHRSVSWYQQTPGQGLQFLFEYFSETQRNKGNFPGRFSGRQFSNSRSEMNVSTLELGDSALYLCASSLSGPQAFFGQGTRLTVV.